This T cell receptor (beta chain) was documented in a study of regulatory T cells in long-lasting Graves disease. Time point in this sample: newly diagnosed GD, antithyroid drugs for less than 3 months. TCR sequences were obtained from RNA taken from PBMCs. V lost 7 bases to trimming and J lost 0 bases, with 9 bases between them. Germline-derived CDR1 and CDR2 are MNHNS and SASEGT. The CDR3 totals 14 residues. Assembly of TCR beta libraries relied on iRepertoire HTBI primers together with Arm-PCR of CDR3 regions. MiXCR, run by TCRdb on the multiplex PCR reads, gives a single entry per CDR3 protein. This sample has about 530,000 distinct CDR3 sequences, with roughly a sixth found just once. These sequences were also reported in another study, on T cells in Graves' hyperthyroidism and ophthalmopathy. According to that study: Stable hyperthyroidism was told apart from ophthalmopathy by a model built on 13 V-J features.

V and J are TRBV6-1 and TRBJ2-2, with D hard to call. The material was peripheral blood mononuclear cells (PBMCs), obtained at new diagnosis, from a patient treated with antithyroid drugs. The origin of this receptor is a woman aged 35-65 years with Graves disease. CDR3 protein: CASKAGSNTGELFF. The DNA for the CDR3 is TGTGCCAGCAAGGCAGGCTCGAACACCGGGGAGCTGTTTTTT.